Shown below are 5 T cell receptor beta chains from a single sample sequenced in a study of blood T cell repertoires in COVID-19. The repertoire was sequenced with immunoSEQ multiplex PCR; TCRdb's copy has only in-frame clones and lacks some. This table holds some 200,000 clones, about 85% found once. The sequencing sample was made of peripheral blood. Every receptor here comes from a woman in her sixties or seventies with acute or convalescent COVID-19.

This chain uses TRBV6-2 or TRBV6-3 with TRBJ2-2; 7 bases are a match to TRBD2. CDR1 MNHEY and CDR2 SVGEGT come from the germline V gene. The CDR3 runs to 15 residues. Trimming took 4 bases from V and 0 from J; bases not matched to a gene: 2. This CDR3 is CASSWGTTNTGELFF. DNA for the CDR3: TGTGCCAGCAGTTGGGGGACTACGAACACCGGGGAGCTGTTTTTT.

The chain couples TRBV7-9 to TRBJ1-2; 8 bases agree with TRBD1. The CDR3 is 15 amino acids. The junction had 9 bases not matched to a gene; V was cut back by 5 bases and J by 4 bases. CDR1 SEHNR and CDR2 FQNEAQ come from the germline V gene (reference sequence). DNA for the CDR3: TGTGCCAGCAGCCCCACGACAGGGGTGGCCTATGGCTACACCTTC. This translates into CASSPTTGVAYGYTF.

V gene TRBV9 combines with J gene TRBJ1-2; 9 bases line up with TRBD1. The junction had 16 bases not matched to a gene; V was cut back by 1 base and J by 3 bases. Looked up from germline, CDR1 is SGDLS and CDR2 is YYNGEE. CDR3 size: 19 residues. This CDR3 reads CASSVSVGQGLGGDYGYTF. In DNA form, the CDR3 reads TGTGCCAGCAGCGTATCCGTGGGACAGGGACTCGGGGGGGACTATGGCTACACCTTC.

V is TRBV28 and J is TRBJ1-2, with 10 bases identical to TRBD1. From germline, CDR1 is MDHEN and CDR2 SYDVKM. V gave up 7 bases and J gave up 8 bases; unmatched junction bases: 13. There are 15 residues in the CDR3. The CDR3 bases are TGTGCCAGCACCCTGGGCGGACAGGGGGAAGTAGGCTACACCTTC. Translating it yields CASTLGGQGEVGYTF.

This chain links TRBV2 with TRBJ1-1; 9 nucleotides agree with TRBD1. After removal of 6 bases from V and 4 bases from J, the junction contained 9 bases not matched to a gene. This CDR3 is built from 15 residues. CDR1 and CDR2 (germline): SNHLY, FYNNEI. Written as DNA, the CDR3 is TGTGCCAGCAGAGAAACAGGGGGCGGATTCACTGAAGCTTTCTTT. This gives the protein CASRETGGGFTEAFF.